The following is a T cell receptor (beta chain) sequence with its context. Trimming took 3 bases from V and 3 from J, leaving 9 bases between them. This CDR3 region has 13 residues. Germline-derived CDR1 and CDR2 are LNHNV and YYDKDF (reference sequence). This entry comes from a study of blood T cell repertoires in COVID-19. Across the whole study: Collection of acute and convalescent COVID-19 samples took place in the United States, Italy and Spain. Nucleic acid was either cDNA or gDNA, and it came from T cells, B-cell-depleted T cells, or PBMCs.

Libraries were prepared by immunoSEQ multiplex PCR; TCRdb keeps only in-frame clonotypes and omits some of them. The table records about 260,000 clones, about 89% of them present only once. The material sequenced was peripheral blood. This chain uses TRBV15 with TRBJ2-7; D remains ambiguous. This clonotype was sampled from a woman in her 40s who had recovered from COVID-19. CDR3 amino acids: CATSSKLIYEQYF. The CDR3 bases are TGTGCCACCAGCAGCAAGCTAATCTACGAGCAGTACTTC.